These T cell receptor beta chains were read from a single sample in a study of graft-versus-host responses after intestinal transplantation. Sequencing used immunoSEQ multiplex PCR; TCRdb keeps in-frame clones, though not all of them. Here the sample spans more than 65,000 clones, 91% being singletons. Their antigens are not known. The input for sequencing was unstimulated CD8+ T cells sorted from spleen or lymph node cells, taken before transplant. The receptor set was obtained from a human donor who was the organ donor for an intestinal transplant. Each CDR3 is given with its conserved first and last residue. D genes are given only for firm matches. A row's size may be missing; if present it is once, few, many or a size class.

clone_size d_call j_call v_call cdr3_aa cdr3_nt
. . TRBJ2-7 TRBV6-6 CASSYSGRDYEQYF TGTGCCAGCAGTTACTCGGGCAGGGATTACGAGCAGTACTTC
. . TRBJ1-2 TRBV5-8 CASSPRGWYGYTF TGTGCCAGCAGCCCCAGGGGATGGTATGGCTACACCTTC
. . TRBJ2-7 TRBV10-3 CAISRGDEQYF TGTGCCATCAGCAGGGGCGACGAGCAGTACTTC
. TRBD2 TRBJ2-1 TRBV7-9 CASSDIAGGPYNEQFF TGTGCCAGCAGCGATATAGCGGGGGGGCCTTACAATGAGCAGTTCTTC
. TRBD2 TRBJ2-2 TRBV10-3 CAISGAGVNTGELFF TGTGCCATCTCGGGAGCGGGGGTGAACACCGGGGAGCTGTTTTTT
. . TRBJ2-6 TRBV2 CASSDPRSSGANVLTF TGTGCCAGCAGTGATCCGAGGAGCTCTGGGGCCAACGTCCTGACTTTC
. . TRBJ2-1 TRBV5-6 CASSLVVSKSEFF TGTGCCAGCAGCCTTGTGGTTAGCAAGTCGGAGTTCTTC
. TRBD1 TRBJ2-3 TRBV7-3 CASSLWDRATDTQYF TGTGCCAGCAGCTTATGGGACAGGGCCACAGATACGCAGTATTTT
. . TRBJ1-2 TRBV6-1 CASKPDDSNYGYTF TGTGCCAGCAAGCCAGATGACAGTAACTATGGCTACACCTTC
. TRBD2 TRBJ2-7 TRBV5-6 CASSPIGLAEQYF TGTGCCAGCAGTCCAATCGGACTAGCCGAGCAGTACTTC
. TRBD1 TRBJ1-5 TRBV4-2 CASSQDRGVQPQHF TGTGCCAGCAGCCAAGACAGGGGGGTGCAGCCCCAGCATTTT
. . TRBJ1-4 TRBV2 CASYLFGEKLFF TGTGCCAGCTATTTGTTTGGTGAAAAACTGTTTTTT
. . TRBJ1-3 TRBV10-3 CAISEESGHRSGNTIYF TGTGCCATCAGTGAGGAGTCAGGGCATAGATCTGGAAACACCATATATTTT
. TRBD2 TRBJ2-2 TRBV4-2 CASSQEIAGEPGELFF TGTGCCAGCAGCCAAGAAATAGCGGGAGAGCCCGGGGAGCTGTTTTTT
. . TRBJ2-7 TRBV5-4 CASSFSSGQYEQYF TGTGCCAGCAGCTTCTCCTCAGGCCAGTACGAGCAGTACTTC
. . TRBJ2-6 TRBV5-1 CASSLIGGLTSGANVLTF TGCGCCAGCAGCTTGATAGGGGGGCTGACTTCTGGGGCCAACGTCCTGACTTTC
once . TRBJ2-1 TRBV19 CASSIGLASYNEQFF TGTGCCAGTAGTATAGGATTGGCTTCCTACAATGAGCAGTTCTTC
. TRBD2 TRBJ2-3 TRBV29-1 CSVRNGLAGEEGTDTQYF TGCAGCGTACGAAACGGACTAGCGGGGGAAGAAGGCACAGATACGCAGTATTTT
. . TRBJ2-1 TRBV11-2 CASSWTEEIWDEQFF TGTGCCAGCAGCTGGACAGAGGAGATTTGGGATGAGCAGTTCTTC
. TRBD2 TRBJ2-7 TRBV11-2 CASSLDLAATYEQYF TGTGCCAGCAGCTTAGACCTAGCGGCCACCTACGAGCAGTACTTC
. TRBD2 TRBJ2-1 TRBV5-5 CANPGGGNNEQFF TGTGCCAACCCCGGGGGGGGGAATAATGAGCAGTTCTTC
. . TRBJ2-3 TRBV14 CASATSTDTQYF TGTGCCAGTGCGACTAGCACAGATACGCAGTATTTT
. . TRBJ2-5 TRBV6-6 CASSYRDDGETQYF TGTGCCAGCAGTTACCGGGACGACGGGGAGACCCAGTACTTC
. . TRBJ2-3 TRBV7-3 CASSLTGYTDTQYF TGTGCCAGCAGCTTAACTGGCTACACAGATACGCAGTATTTT
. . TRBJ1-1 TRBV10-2 CASSPGGNTEAFF TGCGCCAGCAGTCCCGGAGGGAACACTGAAGCTTTCTTT
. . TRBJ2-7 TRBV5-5 CASSSLSYEQYF TGTGCCAGCAGCTCCTTATCTTACGAGCAGTACTTC
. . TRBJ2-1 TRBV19 CASSIVAGSYNGQFF TGTGCCAGTAGTATTGTGGCAGGCTCCTACAATGGGCAGTTCTTC
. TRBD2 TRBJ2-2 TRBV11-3 CASSSTSPGELFF TGTGCCAGCAGCTCGACTAGCCCCGGGGAGCTGTTTTTT
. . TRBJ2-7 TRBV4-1 CASSQGAGLSSYEQYF TGCGCCAGCAGCCAAGGTGCCGGGCTGTCCTCCTACGAGCAGTACTTC
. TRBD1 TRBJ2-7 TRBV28 CASSSGDSGYEQYF TGTGCCAGCAGTTCAGGGGACAGTGGGTACGAGCAGTACTTC
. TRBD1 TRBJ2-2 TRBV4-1 CASSQAGGQGAPGELFF TGCGCCAGCAGCCAAGCGGGCGGACAGGGGGCCCCCGGGGAGCTGTTTTTT
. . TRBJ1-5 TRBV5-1 CASSTDNNQPQHF TGCGCCAGCAGCACCGACAACAATCAGCCCCAGCATTTT
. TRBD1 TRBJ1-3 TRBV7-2 CASSQTYDRVSGNTIYF TGTGCCAGCAGCCAAACGTACGACAGGGTCTCTGGAAACACCATATATTTT
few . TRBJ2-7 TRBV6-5 CASTLSYEQYF TGTGCCAGCACCTTGTCCTACGAGCAGTACTTC
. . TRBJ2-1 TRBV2 CASSNPGLYNEQFF TGTGCCAGCAGTAACCCTGGACTCTACAATGAGCAGTTCTTC
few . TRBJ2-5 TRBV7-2 CASSLGGGPQETQYF TGTGCCAGCAGCTTAGGGGGGGGCCCCCAAGAGACCCAGTACTTC
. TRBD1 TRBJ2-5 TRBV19 CASSIVGGFQETQYF TGTGCCAGTAGTATTGTAGGGGGCTTCCAAGAGACCCAGTACTTC
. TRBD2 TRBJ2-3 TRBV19 CASSIMSGGTDTQYF TGTGCCAGTAGTATAATGAGCGGGGGCACAGATACGCAGTATTTT
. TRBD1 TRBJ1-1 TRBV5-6 CASNLITGDWTEAFF TGTGCCAGCAACTTAATCACAGGGGATTGGACTGAAGCTTTCTTT
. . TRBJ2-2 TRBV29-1 CSVEDEGAVGELFF TGCAGCGTTGAAGATGAAGGGGCCGTCGGGGAGCTGTTTTTT
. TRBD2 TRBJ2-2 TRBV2 CASRVGLAGGPGTGELFF TGTGCCAGCAGAGTGGGACTAGCGGGAGGGCCAGGCACCGGGGAGCTGTTTTTT
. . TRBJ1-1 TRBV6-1 CASSHVGTEAFF TGTGCCAGCAGTCACGTAGGCACTGAAGCTTTCTTT
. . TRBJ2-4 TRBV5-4 CASSFGGREYF TGTGCCAGCAGCTTTGGAGGACGAGAGTACTTC
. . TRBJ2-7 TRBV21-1 CASSKGGSYEQYF TGTGCCAGCAGCAAAGGGGGCTCCTACGAGCAGTACTTC
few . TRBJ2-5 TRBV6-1 CASSEPQSWYGTQYF TGTGCCAGCAGTGAACCCCAGTCTTGGTACGGGACCCAGTACTTC
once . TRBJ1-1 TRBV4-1 CASSQFSWPANTEAFF TGCGCCAGCAGCCAATTTTCCTGGCCGGCGAACACTGAAGCTTTCTTT
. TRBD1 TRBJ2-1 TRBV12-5 CASGLGYGTGAGNEQFF TGTGCTAGTGGTTTGGGATACGGGACAGGGGCGGGCAATGAGCAGTTCTTC
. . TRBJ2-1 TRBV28 CASTSASEDDEQFF TGTGCCAGCACTTCAGCTTCAGAGGATGATGAGCAGTTCTTC
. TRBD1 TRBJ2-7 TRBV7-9 CASRPGDRGKYEQYF TGTGCCAGCAGACCGGGGGACAGGGGAAAATACGAGCAGTACTTC
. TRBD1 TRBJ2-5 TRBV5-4 CASSRDSQETQYF TGTGCCAGCAGCCGGGACAGCCAAGAGACCCAGTACTTC
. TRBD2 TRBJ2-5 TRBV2 CASSEAETSGGPGWGQETQYF TGTGCCAGCAGTGAAGCGGAAACTAGCGGGGGGCCCGGCTGGGGCCAAGAGACCCAGTACTTC
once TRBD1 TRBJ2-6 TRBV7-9 CASSGRQGAGANVLTF TGTGCCAGCAGCGGAAGACAGGGGGCTGGGGCCAACGTCCTGACTTTC